This T cell receptor (beta chain) was observed in a study of control samples from healthy donors and cancer patients. Profiled with immunoSEQ multiplex PCR; TCRdb holds only in-frame clones, not every one. Of around 14,000 clones detected, roughly 77% appear once; the ten largest clones hold more than 15%. Between the trimmed V and J ends, which lost 3 bases and 11 bases, there was a span of 16 bases. The CDR3 is 13 residues long. Sequencing was performed on formalin-fixed, paraffin-embedded tissue. The chain combines TRBV12-3 or TRBV12-4 with TRBJ1-1; D is perhaps TRBD1 (6 bases). The source of this sequence is a female donor with lung cancer. CDR3 coding DNA: TGTGCCAGCAGTTTTAAGGGGGATGGAGCGGCTTTCTTT. It yields the protein CASSFKGDGAAFF.